A single sample gave rise to the 24 T cell receptor beta chains below, sequenced in a study of blood T cell repertoires in COVID-19. The protocol was immunoSEQ multiplex PCR, while the TCRdb copy is restricted to in-frame clones and leaves out a portion. Of about 69,000 clones in the sample, around 93% were seen once. Sequences were obtained from peripheral blood. These receptors originate from a woman aged 55 to 70 with active COVID-19.

The CDR3: CAWTGTRGTGELFF. CDR3 in DNA: TGTGCCTGGACCGGGACCAGGGGCACCGGGGAGCTGTTTTTT. V gene TRBV30 combines with J gene TRBJ2-2, with a possible D match to TRBD1 (6 bases). The V end was cut by 4 bases, the J end by 4 bases, with 13 bases between. The CDR3 sequence is 14 residues long. Germline-derived CDR1 and CDR2 are GTSNPN and SVGIG (reference sequence).

This clone occurred once. The chain links TRBV18 to TRBJ2-1, with D possibly TRBD2 on 5 matching bases. Trimming shortened V by 2 bases and J by 8 bases, and 16 bases separated the two germline ends. The germline gives CDR1 KGHSH, CDR2 LQKENI. The CDR3 runs to 15 residues. The CDR3 is CASSPAGIQADEQFF. The CDR3 nucleotides are TGTGCCAGCTCACCAGCCGGGATCCAGGCGGATGAGCAGTTCTTC.

The J gene is TRBJ2-3, the V gene TRBV10-2, with D perhaps TRBD2 (5 bases). Per germline, CDR1 WSHSY and CDR2 SAAADI. The CDR3 length is 15 residues. Trimming shortened V by 7 bases and J by 1 base, and 15 bases separated the two germline ends. In DNA form, the CDR3 reads TGCGCCAGCACCAAAGAGCGGAGACGCACAGATACGCAGTATTTT. It codes for CASTKERRRTDTQYF.

This chain joins TRBV11-3 and TRBJ2-1; TRBD1 agrees at 7 bases. There are 16 residues in the CDR3. V was pared by 1 base and J by 5 bases, with 8 bases of the junction left unmatched. Germline CDR1 reads SGHNT; CDR2 reads YENEEA. The CDR3 reads CASSLGGQRENNEQFF. DNA of the CDR3: TGTGCCAGCAGCTTAGGGGGACAGAGAGAAAACAATGAGCAGTTCTTC.

The rearrangement uses TRBV27 and TRBJ2-3, with 8 positions matching TRBD1. The CDR3 length is 15 residues. Germline V CDR1 and CDR2: MNHEY, SMNVEV (reference sequence). Losses at the gene ends were 7 bases for V and 3 bases for J; bases not matched to a gene: 9. DNA of the CDR3: TGTGCCAGCACCCCCAGGACAGGGATTACAGATACGCAGTATTTT. As protein: CASTPRTGITDTQYF.

This chain connects TRBV7-2 to TRBJ1-2; a weak D match, TRBD1 (5 bases). The V gene lost 2 bases and the J gene lost 1 base, with 8 bases spanning the gap. Germline V gene lookup returns CDR1 SGHTA and CDR2 FQGNSA. The CDR3 is 14 residues long. Here the CDR3 reads CASSLRTRNYGYTF. The DNA for the CDR3 is TGTGCCAGCAGCTTAAGGACACGTAACTATGGCTACACCTTC.

V usage is TRBV6-5 and J usage is TRBJ2-5; D perhaps matches TRBD2 (6 bases). The germline V gene encodes CDR1 MNHEY and CDR2 SVGAGI. V gave up 6 bases and J gave up 5 bases, with 13 bases separating them. This CDR3 contains 13 residues. As DNA, the CDR3 is TGTGCCAGCAGCCCAAGTCGGGGGGAGACCCAGTACTTC. This translates into CASSPSRGETQYF.

The chain uses TRBV7-2 and TRBJ1-5; D may be TRBD1 (5 bases). CDR1 SGHTA and CDR2 FQGNSA come from the germline V gene. CDR3 size: 15 residues. The V gene lost 3 bases and the J gene lost 1 base, with 10 bases spanning the gap. CDR3 in amino acids: CASSLGGASNQPQHF. In DNA form, the CDR3 reads TGTGCCAGCAGCTTGGGAGGGGCGAGCAATCAGCCCCAGCATTTT.

The J gene is TRBJ1-1, the V gene TRBV18; tentative D call: TRBD1 (6 bases). The germline V gene has CDR1 KGHSH and CDR2 LQKENI. V lost 0 bases and J lost 4, with 12 bases in between. This CDR3 comprises 15 residues. CDR3 region: CASSPPPGAGTEAFF. DNA of the CDR3: TGTGCCAGCTCACCACCTCCAGGGGCGGGCACTGAAGCTTTCTTT.

This clone is a singleton in its sample. This chain joins TRBV12-3 or TRBV12-4 and TRBJ1-2; 9 bases align to TRBD1. The CDR3 is 12 residues long. With V trimmed by 5 bases and J by 8 bases, 3 bases remained unmatched. CDR3 nucleotides: TGTGCCAGCAGTCGACAGGGGGGCGGCTACACCTTC. This translates into CASSRQGGGYTF.

The rearrangement uses TRBV11-2 and TRBJ2-2; TRBD2 might be the D (6 bases). In germline, CDR1 is SGHAT, CDR2 FQNNGV. This CDR3 contains 14 residues. The V end was cut by 5 bases, the J end by 7 bases, with 14 bases between. DNA for the CDR3: TGTGCCAGCAGCGGGACTCCATGGGGCGGGGAGCTGTTTTTT. Translated, it gives CASSGTPWGGELFF. Together with reference TRBV11-2 and TRBJ2-2, the CDR3 gives the full variable domain: EAGVAQSPRYKIIEKRQSVAFWCNPISGHATLYWYQQILGQGPKLLIQFQNNGVVDDSQLPKDRFSAERLKGVDSTLKIQPAKLEDSAVYLCASSGTPWGGELFFGEGSRLTVL.

As DNA, the CDR3 is TGTGCCAGCAGCCAGGCGGGCACGGCCCTTGAAAAACTGTTTTTT. It codes for CASSQAGTALEKLFF. This chain uses TRBV3-1 (or the pseudogene TRBV3-2) with TRBJ1-4; D remains ambiguous. CDR3 size: 15 residues. In germline, CDR1 is LGHDT, CDR2 YNNKEL (reference sequence). With 3 bases removed from V and 7 bases from J, the gap between germline ends came to 15 bases.

Comment on this clone: The junction shows a germline mismatch at one end, possibly a read error. CDR3 coding DNA: TGTGCTAGCAGCTTCACGGACTCGTCCACAGATACGCAGTATTTT. Translating gives CASSFTDSSTDTQYF. V gene TRBV7-7 combines with J gene TRBJ2-3, with a weak D call TRBD2 (5 bases). The length of the CDR3 is 15 residues. Germline lookup yields CDR1 SSHAT and CDR2 FNYEAQ (reference sequence).

The rearrangement uses TRBV6-5 and TRBJ2-5; weak D call: TRBD1 (8 bases). Germline V gives CDR1 MNHEY, CDR2 SVGAGI. Trimming removed 6 bases from V and 3 bases from J, with 17 bases in between. The CDR3 runs to 15 residues. The CDR3 region is CASSLRGLAEETQYF. The CDR3 DNA is TGTGCCAGCAGCCTCAGGGGGCTAGCGGAAGAGACCCAGTACTTC.

The genes are TRBV5-1 and TRBJ2-5; possibly TRBD2 for D (5 bases). Per germline, CDR1 SGHRS and CDR2 YFSETQ. The CDR3 is 16 residues long. Trimming took off 0 bases at V and 3 bases at J, with 15 bases between the two ends. This chain's CDR3 is CASSLGSPRAKETQYF. The CDR3 DNA reads as TGCGCCAGCAGCTTGGGAAGTCCGCGGGCTAAAGAGACCCAGTACTTC.

The rearrangement joins TRBV19 to TRBJ2-3; no clear D. The CDR3 covers 15 residues. CDR1 LNHDA and CDR2 SQIVND come from the germline V gene (reference sequence). V lost 3 bases, J lost 3 bases, and 13 bases lay in between. The CDR3 sequence: CASSMVGGRTDTQYF. The CDR3 bases are TGTGCCAGTAGTATGGTCGGCGGCCGGACAGATACGCAGTATTTT.

This clone was detected once. This chain joins TRBV6-5 and TRBJ2-3; no reliable D call. Germline loops: CDR1 MNHEY, CDR2 SVGAGI. This CDR3 comprises 14 residues. Trimming shortened V by 6 bases and J by 6 bases, and 16 bases separated the two germline ends. CDR3 sequence (DNA): TGTGCCAGCAGCGAGAACTGGAGCTCCGATACGCAGTATTTT. Translation gives CASSENWSSDTQYF.

V and J are TRBV28 and TRBJ2-3; tentatively, D is TRBD2 (6 bases). The CDR3 covers 13 residues. V lost 10 bases, J lost 2 bases, and 13 bases lay in between. Germline V gene data show CDR1 as MDHEN and CDR2 as SYDVKM. CDR3 nucleotides: TGTGCCACGGAGGGGTATACCACAGATACGCAGTATTTT. It translates to CATEGYTTDTQYF.

The chain combines TRBV28 with TRBJ1-4; possible D gene TRBD1, 5 bases. Germline assignment: CDR1 MDHEN and CDR2 SYDVKM. The V and J ends lost 6 bases and 0 bases respectively, with 11 bases between them. This CDR3 has 15 residues. In DNA, the CDR3 is TGTGCCAGCAGCAGGAGGGGAGCAACTAATGAAAAACTGTTTTTT. The encoded protein is CASSRRGATNEKLFF.

CDR3 protein: CASSRQVYNEQFF. The CDR3 nucleotides read TGTGCCAGCAGCCGACAAGTGTACAATGAGCAGTTCTTC. The V call is TRBV14, the J call TRBJ2-1; D uncertain. V was clipped by 4 bases and J by 4 bases, with 8 bases between them. There are 13 residues in the CDR3. Germline assignment: CDR1 SGHDN and CDR2 FVKESK.

The V and J genes are TRBV5-4 and TRBJ2-1, with D perhaps matching TRBD2 (5 bases). V lost 4 bases to trimming and J lost 9 bases, with 8 bases between them. Germline V gives CDR1 SGHNT, CDR2 YYREEE (reference sequence). The CDR3 loop spans 11 amino acids. This chain's CDR3 is CASSTRGEQFF. In DNA form, the CDR3 reads TGTGCCAGCAGCACCCGGGGTGAGCAGTTCTTC.

The chain recombines TRBV9 with TRBJ2-1; 10 bases align to TRBD2. The V gene end was trimmed by 0 bases and the J gene end by 6 bases; junction bases not matched to a gene: 12. The CDR3 totals 18 residues. The germline V gene encodes CDR1 SGDLS and CDR2 YYNGEE. The CDR3: CASSVGLAGEPVGNEQFF. CDR3 coding DNA: TGTGCCAGCAGCGTAGGTCTAGCGGGAGAGCCTGTAGGCAATGAGCAGTTCTTC.

This chain connects TRBV3-1 (or the pseudogene TRBV3-2) to TRBJ1-1; D perhaps matches TRBD1 (6 bases). CDR3 length equals 16 residues. Deletions cut 0 bases from V and 3 bases from J, with 14 bases between. Germline V lookup: CDR1 LGHDT, CDR2 YNNKEL (reference sequence). The CDR3 loop is CASSQDVGGQDTEAFF. The CDR3 DNA reads TGTGCCAGCAGCCAAGATGTGGGGGGGCAGGACACTGAAGCTTTCTTT.

The rearrangement links TRBV19 to TRBJ2-5, with a possible D match to TRBD2 (5 bases). Trimming took off 4 bases at V and 4 bases at J, with 10 bases between the two ends. This CDR3 contains 13 residues. CDR1 LNHDA and CDR2 SQIVND come from the germline V gene (reference sequence). The CDR3 DNA sequence: TGTGCCAGTAGTACTAGCTGGGGAGAGACCCAGTACTTC. Protein sequence: CASSTSWGETQYF. Looking up the rest from reference TRBV19 and TRBJ2-5 gives the full variable domain: DGGITQSPKYLFRKEGQNVTLSCEQNLNHDAMYWYRQDPGQGLRLIYYSQIVNDFQKGDIAEGYSVSREKKESFPLTVTSAQKNPTAFYLCASSTSWGETQYFGPGTRLLVL.